This entry features one TCR beta chain sequence. No antigen is known for it. The CDR3 is made up of 14 amino acids. V lost 2 bases to trimming and J lost 7 bases, with 14 bases between them. Per germline, CDR1 SNHLY and CDR2 FYNNEI. The data derive from a study of shared clonotypes between healthy human individuals. About the research overall: Researchers assigned three CD4 naive, three CD4 memory, two CD8 naive and one CD8 memory plate to each donor. Broader study findings: Relative to clonotypes present in all four donors, those not shared had lower generation probabilities. What naive subsets generally showed was a larger estimated richness than memory subsets showed.

In the naive CD8 group, cells lacked CD45RO and were positively selected for CCR7, so terminally differentiated effector memory CD45RA+ cells were left out. TCRdb's copy holds only in-frame clones and misses some; the assay was immunoSEQ multiplex PCR. The table records over 800,000 clones, 92% of them present only once. The chain couples TRBV2 to TRBJ1-2; no firm D call. The sequence was collected from a man aged 25 to 40 in good health. Specimen: naive CD8+ T cells sorted from blood. The CDR3 DNA sequence: TGTGCCAGCAGTGAATCCCCCTTGGGCGGTGGCTACACCTTC. It codes for CASSESPLGGGYTF. Drawing the rest from reference TRBV2 and TRBJ1-2, the complete variable domain is EPEVTQTPSHQVTQMGQEVILRCVPISNHLYFYWYRQILGQKVEFLVSFYNNEISEKSEIFDDQFSVERPDGSNFTLKIRSTKLEDSAMYFCASSESPLGGGYTFGSGTRLTVV.